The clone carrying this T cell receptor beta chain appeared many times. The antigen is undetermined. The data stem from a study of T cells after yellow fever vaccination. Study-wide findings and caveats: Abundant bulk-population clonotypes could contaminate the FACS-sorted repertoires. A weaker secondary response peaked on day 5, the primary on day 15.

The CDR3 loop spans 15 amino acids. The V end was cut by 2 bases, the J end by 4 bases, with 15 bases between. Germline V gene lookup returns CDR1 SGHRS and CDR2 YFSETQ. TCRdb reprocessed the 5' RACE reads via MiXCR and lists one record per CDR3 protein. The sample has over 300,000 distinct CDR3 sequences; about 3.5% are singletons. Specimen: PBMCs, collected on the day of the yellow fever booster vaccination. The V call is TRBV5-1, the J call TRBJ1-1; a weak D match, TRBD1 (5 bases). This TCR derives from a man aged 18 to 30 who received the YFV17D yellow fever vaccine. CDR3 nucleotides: TGCGCCAGCAGCTTAGGAGGCGCTGGGGGCACTGAAGCTTTCTTT. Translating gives CASSLGGAGGTEAFF.